The 9 T cell receptor beta chains presented below share a single source sample, sequenced in a study of T cells in Graves' hyperthyroidism and ophthalmopathy. Amplified TCR beta CDR3 regions derived from RNA transcripts. TCR CDR3 underwent first-round RT-PCR with the HTBI primer set. MiXCR, applied by TCRdb to the multiplex PCR reads, yields one record per CDR3 protein. Of around 25,000 distinct CDR3 sequences in the sample, around 47% were seen once. The specimen was blood. Receptor source: a woman aged 40 to 50 with Graves' hyperthyroidism that later progressed to Graves' ophthalmopathy.

The V call is TRBV24-1, the J call TRBJ2-5, with D tentatively TRBD1 (5 bases). This CDR3 spans 14 amino acids. Germline V gives CDR1 KGHDR, CDR2 SFDVKD. The germline V and J ends were trimmed by 3 bases and 5 bases, with 12 bases remaining between them. This CDR3 reads CATSDTGRTETQYF. CDR3 DNA: TGTGCCACCAGTGATACAGGTCGGACGGAGACCCAGTACTTC.

This clonotype rates as medium-sized. The J gene is TRBJ2-1, the V gene TRBV24-1; 10 bases are shared with TRBD1. The CDR3 loop spans 15 amino acids. CDR1 is KGHDR, CDR2 SFDVKD, per germline. V lost 4 bases to trimming and J lost 9 bases; unmatched junction nucleotides: 8. DNA of the CDR3: TGTGCCACCAGTGACCCGGGACAGGGGTTGTTTGAGCAGTTCTTC. Protein product: CATSDPGQGLFEQFF.

This clonotype has a single count. This chain uses TRBV7-6 with TRBJ2-1; tentative D call: TRBD2 (5 bases). Trimming took off 5 bases at V and 2 bases at J, with 19 bases between the two ends. The CDR3 is made up of 17 amino acids. The germline gives CDR1 SGHVS, CDR2 FNYEAQ. The CDR3 loop is CASSIDISGKAYNEQFF. DNA for the CDR3: TGTGCCAGCAGCATTGATATATCGGGAAAAGCCTACAATGAGCAGTTCTTC.

The rearrangement links TRBV19 to TRBJ1-2, with 7 bases matching TRBD1. The V gene end was trimmed by 3 bases and the J gene end by 2 bases; junction bases not matched to a gene: 3. Germline CDR1 LNHDA, CDR2 SQIVND (reference sequence). This CDR3 has 14 residues. The CDR3 region is CASSIPQGNYGYTF. In nucleotides, the CDR3 is TGTGCCAGTAGTATCCCACAGGGGAACTATGGCTACACCTTC.

The V and J genes are TRBV2 and TRBJ2-6; possible D gene TRBD2, 6 bases. The CDR3 covers 17 residues. Trimming shortened V by 4 bases and J by 4 bases, and 17 bases separated the two germline ends. Germline CDR1 reads SNHLY; CDR2 reads FYNNEI. CDR3 in amino acids: CASSGLVGLAGANVLTF. DNA of the CDR3: TGTGCCAGCAGTGGACTAGTAGGGCTCGCCGGGGCCAACGTCCTGACTTTC.

The chain links TRBV7-9 to TRBJ2-1, with 12 bases fitting TRBD2. J lost 0 bases, V lost 0 bases, and 9 bases had no gene match. This CDR3 has 20 residues. CDR1 and CDR2 (germline): SEHNR, FQNEAQ (reference sequence). The CDR3 sequence is CASSLAPSGRAGRSYNEQFF. The CDR3 DNA follows: TGTGCCAGCAGCTTAGCGCCTAGCGGGAGGGCCGGTCGCTCCTACAATGAGCAGTTCTTC.

On this clonotype itself: At one boundary the junction diverges from the germline segment, which might be a read error. The J gene is TRBJ1-1, the V gene TRBV7-8, with 9 bases fitting TRBD1. The germline V gene has CDR1 SGHVS and CDR2 FQNEAQ. There are 14 residues in the CDR3. CDR3 in amino acids: CASRYTGGGAEALF. CDR3 in DNA: TGTGCCAGCAGATATACAGGGGGCGGGGCCGAAGCTCTCTTT. Complete variable domain (other parts from reference TRBV7-8 and TRBJ1-1): GAGVSQSPRYKVAKRGQDVALRCDPISGHVSLFWYQQALGQGPEFLTYFQNEAQLDKSGLPSDRFFAERPEGSVSTLKIQRTQQEDSAVYLCASRYTGGGAEALFGQGTRLTVV.

This clonotype was observed at least ten times. The genes are TRBV5-1 and TRBJ1-2; D may be TRBD1 (5 bases). The V end lost 1 base, the J end lost 0 bases, and 19 bases lay between the germline ends. From germline, CDR1 is SGHRS and CDR2 YFSETQ. The length of the CDR3 is 18 residues. The CDR3 sequence is CASSLKAPGPQANYGYTF. The CDR3 DNA reads as TGCGCCAGCAGCTTGAAGGCCCCAGGGCCCCAAGCTAACTATGGCTACACCTTC.

V is TRBV7-6 and J is TRBJ1-4; D remains unclear. Germline V gene lookup returns CDR1 SGHVS and CDR2 FNYEAQ. There are 13 residues in the CDR3. Trimming removed 2 bases from V and 2 bases from J, with 3 bases in between. The CDR3 nucleotides read TGTGCCAGCAGCTTACGGACTAATGAAAAACTGTTTTTT. This translates into CASSLRTNEKLFF.